This T cell receptor beta chain was observed in a study of spatial heterogeneity in lung cancer. Study-level information: Detection consistently captured more beta-chain sequences than alpha-chain sequences.

In its sample, this clonotype was seen a few times. TCRdb used MiXCR to reprocess the 5' RACE reads, holding one entry per CDR3 protein. The sample contains about 7,700 distinct CDR3 sequences, around 15% of which appear only once. CDR1 MDHEN and CDR2 SYDVKM come from the germline V gene. The V end lost 3 bases, the J end lost 4 bases, and 7 bases lay between the germline ends. This CDR3 contains 13 residues. The sample's time point: sample taken at primary tumor resection. The donors were about 72 patients with non-small cell lung cancer that was early-stage and untreated. Extraction of whole RNA from tumor, nontumor lung or frozen PBMC preceded unsorted sequencing.

This sequence originates from a male donor with early-stage non-small cell lung cancer. The rearrangement joins TRBV28 to TRBJ1-3; D is uncertain. The sequencing here drew on normal lung tissue next to the tumor, taken at surgery. The CDR3 DNA reads as TGTGCCAGCAGTTTGGTGAGGGGAAACACCATATATTTT. Amino acid sequence: CASSLVRGNTIYF.